This entry lists 27 T cell receptor beta chains sequenced from one sample in a study of cytomegalovirus exposure and HLA in healthy donors. The PCR ran on 60 Vbeta and 13 Jbeta primers. Using immunoSEQ multiplex PCR, the repertoire was profiled, and TCRdb retains in-frame clones only, with some absent. Here the sample table reports some 70,000 clones. What was sequenced was PBMCs. Receptors were obtained from a middle-aged man in good health and CMV-seronegative.

A note on this clone: Distinct nucleotide sequences in the sample also encode this CDR3. The rearrangement uses TRBV19 and TRBJ1-1, with TRBD1 matching over 9 bases. This CDR3 is built from 13 residues. With V trimmed by 6 bases and J by 5 bases, 4 bases remained unmatched. Germline-derived CDR1 and CDR2 are LNHDA and SQIVND (reference sequence). The CDR3, as DNA: TGTGCCAGTAGCCCACAGGGGGCGACTGAAGCTTTCTTT. It is translated as CASSPQGATEAFF.

This sequence joins TRBV6-1 and TRBJ1-1; weak D call: TRBD1 (5 bases). The CDR3 covers 11 residues. V lost 8 bases to trimming and J lost 6 bases, with 10 bases between them. Germline V gene data show CDR1 as MNHNS and CDR2 as SASEGT. The CDR3 coding sequence is TGTGCCAGCCCCGGGGGAGCTGAAGCTTTCTTT. It specifies CASPGGAEAFF.

This rearrangement joins TRBV2 to TRBJ1-1, with no clear D. Germline CDR1 is SNHLY and CDR2 is FYNNEI. The CDR3 is 14 residues long. The ends were cut back, 4 bases at V and 1 base at J, with 10 bases in the middle. CDR3 bases: TGTGCCAGCAGTGTAATCGGTGGGAACACTGAAGCTTTCTTT. It specifies CASSVIGGNTEAFF.

The CDR3 here is CAWRGQSEQYF. The CDR3 nucleotides are TGTGCCTGGAGGGGACAGAGCGAGCAGTACTTC. The chain is built from TRBV30 and TRBJ2-7, with 7 bases lining up with TRBD1. The CDR3 contains 11 residues. The trim removed 3 bases at V and 6 bases at J, leaving 2 bases unmatched. Germline lookup yields CDR1 GTSNPN and CDR2 SVGIG (reference sequence).

The chain carries TRBV18 and TRBJ2-5; 9 nucleotides line up with TRBD1. The ends lost 6 bases at V and 5 bases at J; junction bases unmatched: 7. Germline CDR1 and CDR2: KGHSH and LQKENI. The CDR3 is made up of 14 amino acids. CDR3 protein: CASSGDRVRETQYF. In DNA form, the CDR3 reads TGTGCCAGCTCGGGGGACAGGGTTCGGGAGACCCAGTACTTC.

Note on this clone: One end of the junction is discordant with germline, which a read error may explain. The chain employs TRBV28 and TRBJ2-3, with TRBD2 matching over 7 bases. Germline loops: CDR1 MDHEN, CDR2 SYDVKM. The CDR3 is made up of 16 amino acids. Here the CDR3 DNA reads TGTGCCAGCAATTTACACCCCCCCTATAGCGGGGATACGCAGTATTTT. Amino acids: CASNLHPPYSGDTQYF.

The chain has TRBV5-4 and TRBJ2-5; D is undetermined. Trimming pared 0 bases from V and 1 base from J, leaving 10 bases between. This CDR3 is 15 amino acids long. Germline CDR1 reads SGHNT; CDR2 reads YYREEE (reference sequence). The CDR3 bases are TGTGCCAGCAGCTTGGTCGACACATTCCAAGAGACCCAGTACTTC. This translates into CASSLVDTFQETQYF.

This chain connects TRBV28 to TRBJ2-7; 9 nucleotides align to TRBD1. Unmatched junction bases numbered 10, after V lost 5 bases and J lost 5 bases. Germline-derived CDR1 and CDR2 are MDHEN and SYDVKM. CDR3 length: 15 amino acids. CDR3 amino acids: CASSPSGQGVDEQYF. DNA of the CDR3: TGTGCCAGCAGTCCCTCGGGACAGGGCGTCGACGAGCAGTACTTC.

The chain combines TRBV6-4 with TRBJ2-1; 12 bases are a match to TRBD2. Germline V gene lookup returns CDR1 MRHNA and CDR2 SNTAGT. This CDR3 has 16 amino acids. J was trimmed by 7 bases and V by 3 bases; bases with no gene match: 7. The CDR3 spells CASSESGTSGSNEQFF. The CDR3 DNA reads as TGTGCCAGCAGTGAGTCCGGGACTAGCGGGTCGAATGAGCAGTTCTTC.

This rearrangement joins TRBV5-1 to TRBJ1-2, with a weak D call TRBD1 (5 bases). Germline CDR1 reads SGHRS; CDR2 reads YFSETQ. V dropped 0 bases and J dropped 6 bases, with 15 bases sitting between them. This CDR3 is built from 15 residues. Here the CDR3 DNA reads TGCGCCAGCAGCTTGGTTTCAGGGTATGGTGATGGCTACACCTTC. This codes for CASSLVSGYGDGYTF.

The J gene is TRBJ2-3, the V gene TRBV4-2; perhaps TRBD1 as D (6 bases). The V gene's germline CDR1 is LGHNA and CDR2 YNFKEQ. Trimming cost V 1 base and J 1 base, with 15 bases left between them. The CDR3 is made up of 17 amino acids. The CDR3: CASSQGFYGQRTDTQYF. The CDR3 DNA is TGTGCCAGCAGCCAAGGCTTTTATGGACAGCGCACAGATACGCAGTATTTT.

The chain carries TRBV13 and TRBJ2-4; TRBD1 matches 8 bases. The V and J ends lost 4 bases and 7 bases, in that order; junction bases with no gene match: 6. The CDR3 is 14 residues long. Per the germline V gene, CDR1 is PRHDT and CDR2 is FYEKMQ (reference sequence). The CDR3 DNA is TGTGCCAGCAGCTCCAGGGGGCGTGGGAACATTCAGTACTTC. Encoded protein: CASSSRGRGNIQYF.

This rearrangement joins TRBV10-3 to TRBJ2-7, with TRBD1 matching over 9 bases. CDR1 and CDR2 (germline): ENHRY, SYGVKD. V dropped 8 bases and J dropped 12; count of bases not matched to a gene: 8. The CDR3 is 11 amino acids. In DNA form, the CDR3 reads TGTGCCATCGGCGGGGGACAGGGAACGTACTTC. Its protein product is CAIGGGQGTYF.

The CDR3 coding sequence is TGTGCCAGCAGCTTAGGGGGATCGGGGGGTACGCAGTATTTT. Its translation is CASSLGGSGGTQYF. The rearrangement uses TRBV7-9 and TRBJ2-3; 7 bases match TRBD2. The length of the CDR3 is 14 residues. Looked up from germline, CDR1 is SEHNR and CDR2 is FQNEAQ (reference sequence). V shed 1 base, J shed 8 bases, and the junction held 6 bases outside the gene matches.

The chain uses TRBV6-5 and TRBJ1-1; perhaps TRBD1 as D (5 bases). V was shortened by 2 bases and J by 0 bases, with 7 bases between the two germline ends. Germline V gene data show CDR1 as MNHEY and CDR2 as SVGAGI. CDR3 size: 14 residues. The CDR3 bases are TGTGCCAGCAGTTACGACAGTATGAACACTGAAGCTTTCTTT. This sequence encodes CASSYDSMNTEAFF.

The chain uses TRBV6-1 and TRBJ1-1; D is perhaps TRBD1 (6 bases). The CDR3 consists of 15 residues. CDR1 MNHNS and CDR2 SASEGT come from the germline V gene. V lost 6 bases and J 5 bases, leaving 19 bases between the germline ends. The CDR3 DNA follows: TGTGCCAGCAGCCTAATACAGGGAGAGGGGACTGAAGCTTTCTTT. Its translation is CASSLIQGEGTEAFF.

The rearrangement links TRBV5-6 to TRBJ1-2; 7 positions agree with TRBD1. The germline V gene has CDR1 SGHDT and CDR2 YYEEEE. The CDR3 totals 16 residues. The ends lost 3 bases at V and 8 bases at J; junction bases unmatched: 16. The CDR3 reads CASSSPRQGSEGGYTF. For the CDR3, the DNA is TGTGCCAGCAGCTCCCCCAGACAGGGATCTGAGGGCGGCTACACCTTC.

The rearrangement links TRBV10-2 to TRBJ1-6; 7 nucleotides line up with TRBD1. Germline V lookup: CDR1 WSHSY, CDR2 SAAADI. The V and J ends lost 5 bases and 7 bases, in that order; junction bases with no gene match: 5. The CDR3 runs to 14 residues. The CDR3 protein is CASSNDRANSPLHF. CDR3 bases: TGCGCCAGCAGTAACGACAGGGCCAATTCACCCCTCCACTTT.

The chain is built from TRBV14 and TRBJ2-1, with 14 bases identical to TRBD2. V lost 8 bases, J lost 1 base, and 13 bases stayed unmatched. In germline, CDR1 is SGHDN, CDR2 FVKESK. The CDR3 is 19 residues long. The CDR3 DNA follows: TGTGCCAGCCCGACTAGCGGGGGGGCAAAATTAGGTTCCTACAATGAGCAGTTCTTC. It is translated as CASPTSGGAKLGSYNEQFF.

The CDR3 sequence is CASSLGRGGHHEQFF. The DNA for the CDR3 is TGCGCCAGCAGCTTGGGGCGGGGGGGCCATCATGAGCAGTTCTTC. The chain links TRBV5-1 to TRBJ2-1; 9 bases are shared with TRBD2. Germline V lookup: CDR1 SGHRS, CDR2 YFSETQ. V lost 0 bases, J lost 8 bases, and 6 bases stayed unmatched. The CDR3 consists of 15 residues.

The V call is TRBV6-5, the J call TRBJ2-7; possible D gene TRBD1, 5 bases. The CDR3 runs to 14 residues. Germline lookup yields CDR1 MNHEY and CDR2 SVGAGI. V dropped 4 bases and J dropped 4 bases, with 14 bases sitting between them. CDR3 coding DNA: TGTGCCAGCAGTTGGATTCAGGGTCCTTACGAGCAGTACTTC. Its protein is CASSWIQGPYEQYF.

V gene TRBV30 combines with J gene TRBJ1-2; the D is unclear. Germline lookup yields CDR1 GTSNPN and CDR2 SVGIG (reference sequence). The CDR3 extends over 11 amino acids. Trimming removed 8 bases from V and 2 bases from J, with 9 bases in between. The CDR3 loop is CARYANYGYTF. The CDR3 bases are TGTGCCCGATACGCGAACTATGGCTACACCTTC.

This chain connects TRBV9 to TRBJ1-4, with 9 bases fitting TRBD1. The V and J ends lost 3 bases and 6 bases, in that order; junction bases with no gene match: 12. The CDR3 covers 17 residues. Germline V gives CDR1 SGDLS, CDR2 YYNGEE. The CDR3 here is CASSADHAGTGYEKLFF. Here the CDR3 DNA reads TGTGCCAGCAGCGCAGATCACGCCGGGACAGGGTATGAAAAACTGTTTTTT.

The chain is built from TRBV7-2 and TRBJ2-7, with a weak D call TRBD2 (6 bases). This CDR3 spans 13 amino acids. Trimming removed 4 bases at V and 3 bases at J, with 10 bases between. Per the germline V gene, CDR1 is SGHTA and CDR2 is FQGNSA. DNA of the CDR3: TGTGCCAGCAGCTCGTTGGGGGGCTACGAGCAGTACTTC. It translates to CASSSLGGYEQYF.

This chain connects TRBV5-6 to TRBJ1-6, with 7 positions matching TRBD1. The junction had 10 bases not matched to a gene; V was cut back by 1 base and J by 3 bases. The CDR3 extends over 18 amino acids. Germline V gene lookup returns CDR1 SGHDT and CDR2 YYEEEE. The CDR3 spells CASSLSGGRVFYNSPLHF. The CDR3, as DNA: TGTGCCAGCAGCTTGTCAGGGGGACGTGTATTCTATAATTCACCCCTCCACTTT.

The gene calls are TRBV2 and TRBJ1-2; weak D call: TRBD1 (5 bases). Germline V gene data show CDR1 as SNHLY and CDR2 as FYNNEI. This CDR3 has 14 amino acids. Trimming left V 7 bases short and J 7 bases short, with 19 bases between. The CDR3 loop is CASNRGAGEAGYTF. As DNA, the CDR3 is TGTGCCAGCAATCGGGGCGCCGGGGAGGCTGGCTACACCTTC.

The V call is TRBV4-1, the J call TRBJ2-4; TRBD1 matches 7 bases. CDR1 is MGHRA and CDR2 is YSYEKL in the germline V gene. J lost 2 bases, V lost 10 bases, and 23 bases had no gene match. The length of the CDR3 is 19 residues. CDR3 coding DNA: TGCGCCACCACCCACGTGACAGCACAGGGACAGAGTACCAAAAACATTCAGTACTTC. Encoded protein: CATTHVTAQGQSTKNIQYF.